The source of this TCR beta chain is a study of blood T cell repertoires in COVID-19. Study-wide context: In each case, the material was cDNA or gDNA derived from T cells, B-cell-depleted T cells, or PBMCs.

After removal of 3 bases from V and 4 bases from J, the junction contained 20 bases not matched to a gene. From germline, CDR1 is SGHRS and CDR2 YFSETQ. This CDR3 has 21 residues. In the source study's methods: Using reference gene primer amplification, nucleated cell counts were estimated. Clones were read by immunoSEQ multiplex PCR, and TCRdb kept only the in-frame ones, dropping some. V, J and clone size were drawn from that table, and D and trimming were deduced from the DNA. The table shows some 300,000 clones, with around four fifths occurring only once. This TCR was recovered from a woman between 45 and 65 years old with active or convalescent COVID-19. The sample consisted of peripheral blood. The chain employs TRBV5-1 and TRBJ2-3; 13 nucleotides align to TRBD2. The CDR3 spells CASSYGGKPGLAGFRADTQYF. CDR3 sequence (DNA): TGCGCCAGCAGCTACGGGGGGAAACCGGGACTAGCGGGATTTCGCGCAGATACGCAGTATTTT.